These 4 T cell receptor beta chains originate from one sample sequenced in a study of human T cells and chemical hapten exposure. TCRdb ran MiXCR on the RACE reads and lists one entry per CDR3 protein. The repertoire holds under 200,000 distinct CDR3 sequences, with approximately 15% as singletons. Indicated time point: patch test 1, 2 weeks after DPC sensitization. Treatment specified: therapeutic diphenylcyclopropenone sensitization with weekly scalp DPC. Sequencing was performed on whole blood, taken in connection with sensitization to the hapten diphenylcyclopropenone (DPC). These receptors were obtained from a woman aged 25 to 39 with alopecia areata. Some clones in this sample may be carry-over from other donors' samples.

The genes are TRBV12-3 or TRBV12-4 and TRBJ2-7; TRBD1 matches at 9 bases. CDR3 length equals 16 residues. V trimming: 5 bases; J trimming: 2 bases; junction bases outside the gene matches: 10. The CDR3 sequence is CASSTLGQGSAYEQYF. CDR3 DNA sequence: TGTGCCAGCAGTACCCTAGGACAGGGGAGCGCCTACGAGCAGTACTTC.

This clonotype has just a few counts. This rearrangement joins TRBV18 to TRBJ2-1, with TRBD2 matching over 8 bases. The CDR3 sequence is 14 residues long. Unmatched junction bases numbered 7, after V lost 3 bases and J lost 9 bases. Germline CDR1 reads KGHSH; CDR2 reads LQKENI. CDR3 nucleotide sequence: TGTGCCAGCTCACCTCCGGGACTAGGTGGTGAGCAGTTCTTC. It is translated as CASSPPGLGGEQFF.

There are a few counts of this clonotype. The chain combines TRBV6-1 with TRBJ2-3; 9 nucleotides line up with TRBD1. Germline CDR1 and CDR2: MNHNS and SASEGT. The V gene end was trimmed by 2 bases and the J gene end by 7 bases; junction bases not matched to a gene: 4. This CDR3 region has 14 residues. DNA for the CDR3: TGTGCCAGCAGTGAAAGGGGGACAGGGTATACGCAGTATTTT. Translated, it gives CASSERGTGYTQYF.

This clonotype has only a few counts. This chain links TRBV29-1 with TRBJ1-2; no clear D. This CDR3 comprises 12 residues. Germline CDR1 is SQVTM and CDR2 is ANQGSEA. The V and J ends lost 2 bases and 4 bases respectively, with 8 bases between them. The CDR3: CSVETVSYGYTF. CDR3 DNA: TGCAGCGTTGAAACGGTCTCCTATGGCTACACCTTC.